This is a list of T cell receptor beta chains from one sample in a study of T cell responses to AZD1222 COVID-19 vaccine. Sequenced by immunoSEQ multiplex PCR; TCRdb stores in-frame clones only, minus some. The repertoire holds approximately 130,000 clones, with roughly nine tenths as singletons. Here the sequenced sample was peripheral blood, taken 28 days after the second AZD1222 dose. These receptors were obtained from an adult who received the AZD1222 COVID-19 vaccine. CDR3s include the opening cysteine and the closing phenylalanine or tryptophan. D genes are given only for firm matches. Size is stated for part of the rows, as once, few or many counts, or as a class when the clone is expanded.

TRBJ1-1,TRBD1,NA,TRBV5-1,TGCGCCAGCAGGGGACAGGGGGCTCTGAACACTGAAGCTTTCTTT,CASRGQGALNTEAFF
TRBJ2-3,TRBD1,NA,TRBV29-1,TGCAGCGGGGGTTCTAGGCAGGGGGCATCGGATACGCAGTATTTT,CSGGSRQGASDTQYF
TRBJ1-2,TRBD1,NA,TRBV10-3,TGTGCCATCAGTGAGACCTGGGACAGGGACTATGGCTACACCTTC,CAISETWDRDYGYTF
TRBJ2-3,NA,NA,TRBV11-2,TGTGCCAGCAGCTCGATCGGGACAGATACGCAGTATTTT,CASSSIGTDTQYF
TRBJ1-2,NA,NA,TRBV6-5,TGTGCCAGCAGGGATACCGGCGACTATGGCTACACCTTC,CASRDTGDYGYTF
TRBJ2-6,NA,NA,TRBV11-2,TGTGCCAGCAGATCCGTGAGCTCTGGGGCCAACGTCCTGACTTTC,CASRSVSSGANVLTF
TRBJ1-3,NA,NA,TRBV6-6,TGTGCCAGCAGTCGTGGTTTTTTTGGCCCGAGCTCTGGAAACACCATATATTTT,CASSRGFFGPSSGNTIYF
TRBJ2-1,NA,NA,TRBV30,TGTGCCTGGAGTGTACGGCTTCACAATGAGCAGTTCTTC,CAWSVRLHNEQFF
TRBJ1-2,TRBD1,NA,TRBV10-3,TGTGCCATCACCTCACAGGGGGTGAGCGGCTACACCTTC,CAITSQGVSGYTF
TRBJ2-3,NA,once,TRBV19,TGTGCCAGTAGTATAGCGGTCATGCGGACAGATACGCAGTATTTT,CASSIAVMRTDTQYF
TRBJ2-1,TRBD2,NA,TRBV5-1,TGCGCCAGCAGCTTGGGAGCGGGAGGGGTAGGTGAGCAGTTCTTC,CASSLGAGGVGEQFF
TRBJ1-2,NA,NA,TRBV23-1,TGCGCCAGCAGTCTCCTCCGGTATGGCTACACCTTC,CASSLLRYGYTF
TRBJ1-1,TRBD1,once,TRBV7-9,TGTGCCAGCAGCTATCGGACAGGCCCTCTGAAAGCTTTCTTT,CASSYRTGPLKAFF
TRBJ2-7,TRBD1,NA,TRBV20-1,TGCAGTGCTGGGCAGGGGGCACCCGACTTC,CSAGQGAPDF
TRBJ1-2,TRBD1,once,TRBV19,TGTGCCAGTAGTATAGCCGGGACAGGGGATCGGTATGGCTACACCTTC,CASSIAGTGDRYGYTF
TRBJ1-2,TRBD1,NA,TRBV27,TGTGCCAGCAGTCCCGGGACAGCTCAAGGATATGGCTACACCTTC,CASSPGTAQGYGYTF
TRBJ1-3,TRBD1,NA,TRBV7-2,TGTGCCAGCAGCTCTTCCCAGGGGGCTGGAAACACCATATATTTT,CASSSSQGAGNTIYF
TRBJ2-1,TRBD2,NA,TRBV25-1,TGTGCCAGCGGGCTGGCGGGAGGGCCACACAATGAGCAGTTCTTC,CASGLAGGPHNEQFF
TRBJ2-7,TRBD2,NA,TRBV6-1,TGTGCCAGCAGTGCTCTCCAACTAGCGGGAGGTGACGAGCAGTACTTC,CASSALQLAGGDEQYF
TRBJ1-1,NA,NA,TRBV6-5,TGTGCCAGCAGTCGGCAGGCGAACACTGAAGCTTTCTTT,CASSRQANTEAFF